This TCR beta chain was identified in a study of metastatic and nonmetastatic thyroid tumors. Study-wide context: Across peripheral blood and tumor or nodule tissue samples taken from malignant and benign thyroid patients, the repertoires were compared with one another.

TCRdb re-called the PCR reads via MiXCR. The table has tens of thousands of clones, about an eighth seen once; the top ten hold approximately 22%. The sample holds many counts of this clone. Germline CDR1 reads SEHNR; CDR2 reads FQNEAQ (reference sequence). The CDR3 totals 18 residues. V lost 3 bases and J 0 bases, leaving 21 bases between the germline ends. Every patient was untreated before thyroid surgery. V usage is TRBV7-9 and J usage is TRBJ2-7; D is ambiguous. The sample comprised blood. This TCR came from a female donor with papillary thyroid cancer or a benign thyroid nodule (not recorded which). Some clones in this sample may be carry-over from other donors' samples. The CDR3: CASSFGSTDGFLSYEQYF. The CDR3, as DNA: TGTGCCAGCAGCTTCGGCTCCACAGACGGATTCCTCTCCTACGAGCAGTACTTC. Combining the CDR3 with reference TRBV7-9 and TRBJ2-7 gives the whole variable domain DTGVSQNPRHKITKRGQNVTFRCDPISEHNRLYWYRQTLGQGPEFLTYFQNEAQLEKSRLLSDRFSAERPKGSFSTLEIQRTEQGDSAMYLCASSFGSTDGFLSYEQYFGPGTRLTVT.